The 32 T cell receptor beta chains presented below share a single source sample, sequenced in a study of blood T cell repertoires in COVID-19. TCRdb's table, derived via immunoSEQ multiplex PCR, lists solely in-frame clones and lacks some. Counted here are 390,000 or so clones, more than 80% occurring once; the ten biggest clones make up 1.4% to 1.5%. Sequencing used peripheral blood. These receptors were obtained from a woman aged 30 to 39 with active or convalescent COVID-19.

The gene calls are TRBV5-4 and TRBJ2-5; the match to TRBD2 covers 7 bases. V was pared by 0 bases and J by 9 bases, with 11 bases of the junction left unmatched. The CDR3 is 15 residues long. Germline CDR1 and CDR2: SGHNT and YYREEE (reference sequence). The CDR3 protein is CASSLGLAAELPQYF. The CDR3 DNA reads TGTGCCAGCAGCTTGGGACTAGCTGCGGAGTTACCCCAGTACTTC. Full variable domain (remainder filled in from reference TRBV5-4 and TRBJ2-5): ETGVTQSPTHLIKTRGQQVTLRCSSQSGHNTVSWYQQALGQGPQFIFQYYREEENGRGNFPPRFSGLQFPNYSSELNVNALELDDSALYLCASSLGLAAELPQYFGPGTRLLVL.

This chain joins TRBV18 and TRBJ2-1; 9 positions match TRBD2. The V gene end was trimmed by 5 bases and the J gene end by 0 bases; junction bases not matched to a gene: 8. The CDR3 extends over 17 amino acids. Per germline, CDR1 KGHSH and CDR2 LQKENI. CDR3 sequence (DNA): TGTGCCAGCTCAGGCACTAGCGGGCCATACTCCTACAATGAGCAGTTCTTC. It encodes CASSGTSGPYSYNEQFF.

The chain uses TRBV25-1 and TRBJ1-6; 10 bases fit TRBD1. The V gene end was trimmed by 11 bases and the J gene end by 7 bases; junction bases not matched to a gene: 5. Germline CDR1 and CDR2: MGHDK and SYGVNS. The CDR3 length is 13 residues. CDR3 region: CASRQGANSPLHF. The CDR3 nucleotides read TGTGCCTCCAGACAGGGGGCAAATTCACCCCTCCACTTT.

The chain joins TRBV19 to TRBJ2-2; 7 bases fit TRBD1. V dropped 6 bases and J dropped 4; count of bases not matched to a gene: 2. CDR3 length: 13 residues. The germline V gene has CDR1 LNHDA and CDR2 SQIVND (reference sequence). The DNA of the CDR3 is TGTGCCAGTAGACAGGGGCCCACCGGGGAGCTGTTTTTT. Its translation: CASRQGPTGELFF.

The rearrangement uses TRBV29-1 and TRBJ1-2; a possible D gene is TRBD1 (5 bases). V gave up 2 bases and J gave up 1 base, with 14 bases separating them. Germline CDR1 is SQVTM and CDR2 is ANQGSEA. The CDR3 is made up of 15 amino acids. CDR3 sequence reads: CSVETPTAINYGYTF. The CDR3 DNA reads TGCAGCGTTGAAACGCCGACAGCCATTAACTATGGCTACACCTTC.

V is TRBV5-1 and J is TRBJ2-3; 9 bases agree with TRBD2. This CDR3 comprises 18 residues. Germline V CDR1 and CDR2: SGHRS, YFSETQ. The V segment lost 4 bases and the J segment 0 bases; nucleotides outside the gene matches: 12. The CDR3 bases are TGCGCCAGCAGCCCCCGAAGACTAGCGGCGACTAGCACAGATACGCAGTATTTT. Its protein is CASSPRRLAATSTDTQYF.

CDR3 region: CASSSGQGQPQHF. CDR3 in DNA: TGTGCCAGCAGCTCCGGACAAGGTCAGCCCCAGCATTTT. The V gene is TRBV5-6, the J gene TRBJ1-5, with D perhaps matching TRBD1 (5 bases). The ends were cut back, 3 bases at V and 6 bases at J, with 10 bases in the middle. The CDR3 is 13 amino acids. The germline V gene has CDR1 SGHDT and CDR2 YYEEEE. The full variable domain, completed using reference TRBV5-6 and TRBJ1-5, is DAGVTQSPTHLIKTRGQQVTLRCSPKSGHDTVSWYQQALGQGPQFIFQYYEEEERQRGNFPDRFSGHQFPNYSSELNVNALLLGDSALYLCASSSGQGQPQHFGDGTRLSIL.

The rearrangement links TRBV4-1 to TRBJ1-4; perhaps TRBD1 as D (5 bases). V lost 0 bases to trimming and J lost 7 bases, with 15 bases between them. CDR1 and CDR2 from the germline V gene are MGHRA and YSYEKL. The CDR3 extends over 16 amino acids. The CDR3 spells CASSQDPPGVGEKLFF. The CDR3 bases are TGCGCCAGCAGCCAAGATCCGCCGGGGGTAGGTGAAAAACTGTTTTTT.

The J gene is TRBJ1-1, the V gene TRBV6-6, with unresolved D. The CDR3 is 16 amino acids. The germline CDR1 and CDR2 sequences are MNHNY and SVGAGI (reference sequence). Deletions cut 0 bases from V and 0 bases from J, with 11 bases between. The CDR3 coding sequence is TGTGCCAGCAGTTACTCGTTCAACTACTTGAACACTGAAGCTTTCTTT. Translation: CASSYSFNYLNTEAFF.

The V gene is TRBV19, the J gene TRBJ1-4, with D possibly TRBD1 on 6 matching bases. This CDR3 spans 15 amino acids. V was cut by 6 bases and J by 6 bases, with 17 bases left in between. Germline V gene lookup returns CDR1 LNHDA and CDR2 SQIVND (reference sequence). This chain's CDR3 is CASRYRDTVDEKLFF. The CDR3 DNA follows: TGTGCCAGTAGATATCGGGACACGGTGGATGAAAAACTGTTTTTT.

The chain is built from TRBV6-1 and TRBJ1-2; D unresolved. The CDR3 is 13 amino acids. Germline V gene sequence: CDR1 MNHNS, CDR2 SASEGT. V was shortened by 0 bases and J by 2 bases, with 4 bases between the two germline ends. The CDR3 protein is CASSEARNYGYTF. The CDR3 region has the DNA TGTGCCAGCAGTGAAGCACGGAACTATGGCTACACCTTC.

The J gene is TRBJ1-4, the V gene TRBV5-1; 10 positions agree with TRBD1. V gave up 0 bases and J gave up 7 bases; unmatched junction bases: 9. From germline, CDR1 is SGHRS and CDR2 YFSETQ. This CDR3 has 17 residues. CDR3 sequence: CASSLASPGTGVEKLFF. For the CDR3, the DNA is TGCGCCAGCAGCTTGGCCTCTCCTGGGACAGGGGTTGAAAAACTGTTTTTT.

The chain links TRBV19 to TRBJ1-2; D may be TRBD1 (6 bases). The V and J ends lost 5 bases and 5 bases respectively, with 18 bases between them. In germline, CDR1 is LNHDA, CDR2 SQIVND (reference sequence). The CDR3 extends over 15 amino acids. The CDR3 DNA is TGTGCCAGTAGTTCAAGCACCGGGACACAATATGGCTACACCTTC. This gives the protein CASSSSTGTQYGYTF.

The chain combines TRBV9 with TRBJ2-3; 8 positions agree with TRBD2. Per germline, CDR1 SGDLS and CDR2 YYNGEE. The CDR3 consists of 15 residues. The ends lost 3 bases at V and 7 bases at J; junction bases unmatched: 10. CDR3 nucleotides: TGTGCCAGCAGCGCCGGGACTAGTTTAACAAATACGCAGTATTTT. Translated: CASSAGTSLTNTQYF.

A few counts support this clone. This rearrangement joins TRBV5-5 to TRBJ1-2, with a possible D match to TRBD1 (5 bases). The germline gives CDR1 SGHKS, CDR2 YYEKEE (reference sequence). CDR3 length: 14 residues. V lost 3 bases to trimming and J lost 2 bases, with 11 bases between them. The CDR3 nucleotides are TGTGCCAGCAGCTCTAGGGGAGGGAACTATGGCTACACCTTC. Amino acid sequence: CASSSRGGNYGYTF.

V and J are TRBV5-1 and TRBJ1-4; a possible D gene is TRBD1 (6 bases). Germline CDR1 is SGHRS and CDR2 is YFSETQ. The CDR3 length is 18 residues. The V end lost 1 base, the J end lost 5 bases, and 21 bases lay between the germline ends. The CDR3 coding sequence is TGCGCCAGCAGCTTGAGCAGTGTTTGGGGGCTGGGGAATGAAAAACTGTTTTTT. Amino acid sequence: CASSLSSVWGLGNEKLFF.

V usage is TRBV3-1 (or the pseudogene TRBV3-2) and J usage is TRBJ1-2; TRBD1 matches at 7 bases. The germline CDR1 and CDR2 sequences are LGHDT and YNNKEL (reference sequence). The V and J ends lost 5 bases and 9 bases, in that order; junction bases with no gene match: 9. The CDR3 totals 13 residues. CDR3 nucleotide sequence: TGTGCCAGCAGCGGAGGACAGGCGATAAGCTACACCTTC. Protein product: CASSGGQAISYTF.

This chain joins TRBV10-3 and TRBJ1-2; 7 positions match TRBD1. After removal of 6 bases from V and 4 bases from J, the junction contained 8 bases not matched to a gene. The CDR3 consists of 14 residues. Germline V gene sequence: CDR1 ENHRY, CDR2 SYGVKD. The CDR3 region has the DNA TGTGCCATCAGCCAACAGGGGTCCGCCTATGGCTACACCTTC. This translates into CAISQQGSAYGYTF.

This clone was observed a few times. This chain joins TRBV5-1 and TRBJ2-7, with 8 bases that match TRBD1. CDR3 length equals 13 residues. The ends lost 4 bases at V and 1 base at J; junction bases unmatched: 1. Germline lookup yields CDR1 SGHRS and CDR2 YFSETQ. The CDR3 loop reads CASSRQGSYEQYF. The CDR3 DNA is TGCGCCAGCAGCAGACAGGGGTCCTACGAGCAGTACTTC.

The rearrangement links TRBV7-2 to TRBJ2-7; 9 bases map to TRBD1. This CDR3 region has 14 residues. The trim removed 3 bases at V and 2 bases at J, leaving 2 bases unmatched. Germline CDR1 reads SGHTA; CDR2 reads FQGNSA. Written as DNA, the CDR3 is TGTGCCAGCAGCTTTGACAGGGGGGCCTACGAGCAGTACTTC. It is translated as CASSFDRGAYEQYF.

V gene TRBV10-3 combines with J gene TRBJ2-7, with TRBD1 identical over 7 bases. The CDR3 consists of 14 residues. Trimming took 3 bases from V and 2 from J; bases not matched to a gene: 4. Germline assignment: CDR1 ENHRY and CDR2 SYGVKD. CDR3: CAISEIQGTYEQYF. The CDR3 nucleotides read TGTGCCATCAGTGAAATACAGGGGACCTACGAGCAGTACTTC.

The table lists this clone with a count of one. The chain employs TRBV5-1 and TRBJ2-5, with 15 nucleotides matching TRBD2. In germline, CDR1 is SGHRS, CDR2 YFSETQ. V gave up 4 bases and J gave up 4 bases; unmatched junction bases: 2. The CDR3 spans 15 residues. CDR3 nucleotide sequence: TGCGCCAGCAGCCCGGGACTAGCGGGAGGAGAGACCCAGTACTTC. Translation gives CASSPGLAGGETQYF. The entire variable domain, with the rest obtained from reference TRBV5-1 and TRBJ2-5, is as follows: KAGVTQTPRYLIKTRGQQVTLSCSPISGHRSVSWYQQTPGQGLQFLFEYFSETQRNKGNFPGRFSGRQFSNSRSEMNVSTLELGDSALYLCASSPGLAGGETQYFGPGTRLLVL.

The CDR3 nucleotides are TGTGCCACCAGTGAGGCCCGTGGCGGTACGCAGTATTTT. This sequence encodes CATSEARGGTQYF. V usage is TRBV24-1 and J usage is TRBJ2-3; D unclear. The V gene lost 4 bases and the J gene lost 8 bases, with 12 bases spanning the gap. CDR3 length equals 13 residues. Germline V CDR1 and CDR2: KGHDR, SFDVKD.

The CDR3, as DNA: TGTGCCAGCAAAGGGACAGGGGGCTTCACTGAAGCTTTCTTT. Translating gives CASKGTGGFTEAFF. The gene calls are TRBV5-8 and TRBJ1-1; 12 bases map to TRBD1. The germline V gene encodes CDR1 SGHTS and CDR2 YDEGEE. The CDR3 has 14 amino acids. Losses at the gene ends were 6 bases for V and 4 bases for J; bases not matched to a gene: 4. The full variable domain, completed using reference TRBV5-8 and TRBJ1-1, is EAGVTQSPTHLIKTRGQQATLRCSPISGHTSVYWYQQALGLGLQFLLWYDEGEERNRGNFPPRFSGRQFPNYSSELNVNALELEDSALYLCASKGTGGFTEAFFGQGTRLTVV.

V gene TRBV5-5 combines with J gene TRBJ1-1; perhaps TRBD1 as D (5 bases). Per the germline V gene, CDR1 is SGHKS and CDR2 is YYEKEE (reference sequence). The CDR3 extends over 16 amino acids. Trimming removed 1 base from V and 6 bases from J, with 19 bases in between. The CDR3, as DNA: TGTGCCAGCAGCTTGAGGGTCGGGACTCAAGTCCCTGAAGCTTTCTTT. Its translation: CASSLRVGTQVPEAFF. The whole variable domain, remainder taken from reference TRBV5-5 and TRBJ1-1, is DAGVTQSPTHLIKTRGQQVTLRCSPISGHKSVSWYQQVLGQGPQFIFQYYEKEERGRGNFPDRFSARQFPNYSSELNVNALLLGDSALYLCASSLRVGTQVPEAFFGQGTRLTVV.

This chain joins TRBV15 and TRBJ1-2; D not certain. CDR3 size: 16 residues. V was shortened by 0 bases and J by 4 bases, with 15 bases between the two germline ends. Germline CDR1 and CDR2: LNHNV and YYDKDF (reference sequence). The CDR3 loop is CATSRESPSSGYGYTF. DNA for the CDR3: TGTGCCACCAGCAGAGAGTCCCCCTCTTCGGGCTATGGCTACACCTTC.

This rearrangement joins TRBV4-1 to TRBJ1-5; 7 nucleotides line up with TRBD1. There are 15 residues in the CDR3. Germline assignment: CDR1 MGHRA and CDR2 YSYEKL. The ends lost 1 base at V and 9 bases at J; junction bases unmatched: 9. The CDR3 DNA reads as TGCGCCAGCAGCCAAGTGGGGGCAGGGGGAAGGCCCCAGCATTTT. Protein: CASSQVGAGGRPQHF.

The V gene is TRBV4-1, the J gene TRBJ2-3; the D is unclear. This CDR3 comprises 16 residues. V was cut by 0 bases and J by 3 bases, with 13 bases left in between. The germline CDR1 and CDR2 sequences are MGHRA and YSYEKL. The CDR3 spells CASSQDEASWTDTQYF. CDR3 DNA sequence: TGCGCCAGCAGCCAAGATGAGGCTAGTTGGACAGATACGCAGTATTTT.

The gene calls are TRBV7-2 and TRBJ2-1; D is perhaps TRBD2 (6 bases). Germline values: CDR1 SGHTA, CDR2 FQGNSA. V was trimmed by 1 base and J by 4 bases, leaving 14 bases between them. The CDR3 runs to 16 residues. CDR3 sequence (DNA): TGTGCCAGCAGCTTAGTGGCGGGACCCCAATACAATGAGCAGTTCTTC. This codes for CASSLVAGPQYNEQFF.

The chain combines TRBV7-2 with TRBJ2-3, with 14 bases fitting TRBD2. Trimming removed 4 bases from V and 6 bases from J; junction bases left unmatched: 6. Per the germline V gene, CDR1 is SGHTA and CDR2 is FQGNSA. The CDR3 is 16 residues long. CDR3 region: CASSSGTSGGLDTQYF. CDR3 nucleotide sequence: TGTGCCAGCAGCTCCGGGACTAGCGGGGGCCTGGATACGCAGTATTTT.

The rearrangement uses TRBV10-3 and TRBJ2-7, with D possibly TRBD1 on 6 matching bases. V lost 6 bases and J 2 bases, leaving 8 bases between the germline ends. CDR1 is ENHRY, CDR2 SYGVKD, per germline. This CDR3 has 12 amino acids. The CDR3 is CAIRDRAYEQYF. CDR3 sequence (DNA): TGTGCCATCAGGGACAGAGCCTACGAGCAGTACTTC.

This clone was seen a handful of times. The gene calls are TRBV5-1 and TRBJ1-2, with 7 bases that match TRBD1. V shed 4 bases, J shed 8 bases, and the junction held 8 bases outside the gene matches. The CDR3 is 13 amino acids. Per the germline V gene, CDR1 is SGHRS and CDR2 is YFSETQ. DNA of the CDR3: TGCGCCAGCAGCCCCGACAGGGACGGAGGCTACACCTTC. As protein: CASSPDRDGGYTF.